The 19 T cell receptor beta chains below all came from one sample that was sequenced in a study of T and B cells in COVID-19 patients. Blood genomic DNA input for TRB amplification was about 220-500 ng. Multiplex PCR with BIOMED2 TRB-A/B primer pools amplified TRB rearrangements. TCRdb re-analysed the multiplex PCR reads in MiXCR, keeping a single row per CDR3 protein. The data show fewer than 20,000 distinct CDR3 sequences, 35% to 45% seen once. What was sequenced was blood. The receptors here all came from a human donor with active COVID-19.

J is TRBJ2-3 and V is TRBV13, with 8 positions matching TRBD2. From germline, CDR1 is PRHDT and CDR2 FYEKMQ (reference sequence). The CDR3 spans 21 residues. The trim removed 4 bases at V and 2 bases at J, leaving 23 bases unmatched. The CDR3, as DNA: TGTGCCAGCAGCTCCTGGGAGCTGAGCGGGGGTTCGAAAGAGTTCACAGATACGCAGTATTTT. This gives the protein CASSSWELSGGSKEFTDTQYF.

This clonotype showed up just a few times. The rearrangement links TRBV6-6 to TRBJ1-1; D perhaps matches TRBD1 (6 bases). This CDR3 comprises 16 residues. Germline V gene lookup returns CDR1 MNHNY and CDR2 SVGAGI (reference sequence). V shed 5 bases and J shed 4 bases, with 20 bases lying between them. Here the CDR3 DNA reads TGTGCCAGCAGTGATACAGGATCTCCCAGGGGCACTGAAGCTTTCTTT. Protein: CASSDTGSPRGTEAFF.

This clonotype was observed a single time. Because it lacks the conserved phenylalanine or tryptophan at the end, this CDR3 is likely a read error. As DNA, the CDR3 is TGTGCCAGCAGCTTAATCTATTTGGATACGCAGTATTCT. Its translation is CASSLIYLDTQYS. V usage is TRBV7-3 and J usage is TRBJ2-3, with unresolved D. The V gene lost 1 base and the J gene lost 6 bases, with 8 bases spanning the gap. Germline V lookup: CDR1 SGHTA, CDR2 FQGTGA. This CDR3 has 13 amino acids.

In its sample, this clonotype was seen a few times. The V and J genes are TRBV5-4 and TRBJ2-7; no firm D call. Trimming removed 4 bases from V and 4 bases from J, with 12 bases in between. Germline V gene data show CDR1 as SGHNT and CDR2 as YYREEE (reference sequence). This CDR3 has 13 amino acids. CDR3: CASSPLERYEQYF. The CDR3 bases are TGTGCCAGCAGCCCGCTGGAGAGGTACGAGCAGTACTTC.

The chain combines TRBV10-1 with TRBJ2-5, with D tentatively TRBD1 (6 bases). The CDR3 consists of 18 residues. Trimming left V 7 bases short and J 3 bases short, with 27 bases between. Germline V gene lookup returns CDR1 WNHNN and CDR2 SYGVQD (reference sequence). CDR3 nucleotides: TGCGCCAGCATGGCCCCCACACCCGACAGGAGAATCGAAGAGACCCAGTACTTC. Its translation: CASMAPTPDRRIEETQYF.

The chain carries TRBV12-3 or TRBV12-4 and TRBJ1-1; no firm D call. The V gene lost 5 bases and the J gene lost 5 bases, with 15 bases spanning the gap. The CDR3 contains 14 residues. CDR3 amino acids: CASSPRSKRTEAFF. Here the CDR3 DNA reads TGTGCCAGCAGTCCACGATCCAAGAGGACTGAAGCTTTCTTT.

This chain connects TRBV19 to TRBJ1-5, with D possibly matching TRBD1 (5 bases). Germline V gene data show CDR1 as LNHDA and CDR2 as SQIVND (reference sequence). Trimming took 2 bases from V and 7 from J, leaving 12 bases between them. The CDR3 is made up of 14 amino acids. The CDR3 sequence is CASSITRGGQPQHF. The CDR3 DNA reads TGTGCCAGTAGTATAACTAGGGGAGGACAGCCCCAGCATTTT.

The chain has TRBV4-1 and TRBJ1-4; D gene unclear. V was clipped by 7 bases and J by 5 bases, with 17 bases between them. Germline CDR1 and CDR2: MGHRA and YSYEKL. This CDR3 has 15 amino acids. DNA of the CDR3: TGCGCCAGCAAGGTATCCGTTTCTGGCAATGAAAAACTGTTTTTT. It translates to CASKVSVSGNEKLFF.

The rearrangement links TRBV6-2 or TRBV6-3 to TRBJ2-7; TRBD1 or TRBD2 may be the D gene (5 bases each). This CDR3 region has 17 residues. The V gene lost 0 bases and the J gene lost 4 bases, with 19 bases spanning the gap. Germline-derived CDR1 and CDR2 are MNHEY and SVGEGT. This CDR3 is CASSYSFGQISAYEQYF. The CDR3 bases are TGTGCCAGCAGTTACTCGTTCGGACAAATTAGCGCGTACGAGCAGTACTTC.

This clonotype was counted between two and nine times. This rearrangement joins TRBV15 to TRBJ2-6, with D perhaps TRBD2 (6 bases). Trimming pared 0 bases from V and 0 bases from J, leaving 9 bases between. CDR3 length: 17 amino acids. The V gene's germline CDR1 is LNHNV and CDR2 YYDKDF (reference sequence). This CDR3 reads CATSRDLGGSGANVLTF. The CDR3 DNA reads as TGTGCCACCAGCAGAGATCTGGGGGGCTCTGGGGCCAACGTCCTGACTTTC.

CDR3 sequence (DNA): TGTGCCAGCAGTTTCACAGGGTTGGCGAGAAACACCATATATTTT. This codes for CASSFTGLARNTIYF. This chain connects TRBV12-3 or TRBV12-4 to TRBJ1-3; possible D gene TRBD1, 6 bases. This CDR3 contains 15 residues. V was shortened by 3 bases and J by 5 bases, with 14 bases between the two germline ends.

About this clonotype itself: Given a much more abundant clone one base away, this may be a read error. The chain couples TRBV19 to TRBJ2-1; D unclear. The CDR3 loop spans 13 amino acids. Germline CDR1 and CDR2: LNHDA and SQIVND (reference sequence). The CDR3 DNA follows: TGTGCCAGTAACCATAACTCCTACAATGAGCGGTTCTTC. This sequence encodes CASNHNSYNERFF.

The chain combines TRBV19 with TRBJ1-1, with D uncertain. CDR1 and CDR2 (germline): LNHDA, SQIVND (reference sequence). V was shortened by 2 bases and J by 6 bases, with 13 bases between the two germline ends. The CDR3 spans 14 residues. CDR3 nucleotide sequence: TGTGCCAGTAGTATAACGGTGAGTAGGGCTGAAGCTTTCTTT. This encodes CASSITVSRAEAFF.

This clonotype has only a few counts. V is TRBV10-1 and J is TRBJ1-5; D perhaps matches TRBD1 (5 bases). V lost 5 bases and J 3 bases, leaving 14 bases between the germline ends. Germline CDR1 is WNHNN and CDR2 is SYGVQD (reference sequence). The CDR3 is 15 amino acids. CDR3 region: CASSTGTGNNQPQHF. In DNA form, the CDR3 reads TGCGCCAGCAGTACTGGGACGGGAAACAATCAGCCCCAGCATTTT.

This clonotype showed up many times. V is TRBV29-1 and J is TRBJ2-2; TRBD2 might be the D (5 bases). This CDR3 is 16 amino acids long. Trimming took 6 bases from V and 1 from J, leaving 18 bases between them. Per germline, CDR1 SQVTM and CDR2 ANQGSEA. CDR3 sequence (DNA): TGCAGCGTGAAAACCCCCCGTCGGGGGAACACCGGGGAGCTGTTTTTT. Encoded protein: CSVKTPRRGNTGELFF.

This clonotype occurred a few times. The rearrangement links TRBV20-1 to TRBJ2-1; 7 bases are shared with TRBD2. The V segment lost 1 base and the J segment 0 bases; nucleotides outside the gene matches: 6. From germline, CDR1 is DFQATT and CDR2 SNEGSKA (reference sequence). The CDR3 is made up of 16 amino acids. Here the CDR3 DNA reads TGCAGTGCTAGAGTGAGCGGGGCCAGCTCCTACAATGAGCAGTTCTTC. It is translated as CSARVSGASSYNEQFF.

The chain joins TRBV7-6 to TRBJ1-4; the D is unclear. The V end was cut by 2 bases, the J end by 6 bases, with 16 bases between. Germline CDR1 SGHVS, CDR2 FNYEAQ. The CDR3 totals 16 residues. The CDR3 bases are TGTGCCAGCAGCTTACTCTACACGGGTGGCGATGAAAAACTGTTTTTT. This sequence encodes CASSLLYTGGDEKLFF.

The gene calls are TRBV12-3 or TRBV12-4 and TRBJ1-2; TRBD1 is a possible D gene (5 bases). V lost 5 bases, J lost 7 bases, and 11 bases lay in between. This CDR3 has 12 residues. The CDR3: CASSPPGGGYTF. DNA for the CDR3: TGTGCCAGCAGTCCCCCGGGGGGTGGCTACACCTTC.

Note on this clonotype: A much more abundant neighbour one base away suggests this may be a read error. The V and J genes are TRBV11-1 and TRBJ2-3; TRBD2 aligns across 9 bases. The CDR3 contains 16 residues. V shed 1 base, J shed 4 bases, and the junction held 6 bases outside the gene matches. Germline V lookup: CDR1 SGHAT, CDR2 FQDESV (reference sequence). The CDR3 is CASSLGRRGGPDTQYF. CDR3 coding DNA: TGTGCCAGCAGCTTAGGTCGGCGGGGGGGCCCAGATACGCAGTATTTT.